The 14 T cell receptor beta chains below were found in one sample sequenced in a study of cytomegalovirus exposure and HLA in healthy donors. Primers: 60 Vbeta forward and 13 Jbeta reverse. Profiling relied on immunoSEQ multiplex PCR, and the TCRdb table lists in-frame clones only, not all of them. Altogether about 67,000 clones are present, about three quarters being singletons, with the ten largest covering 9.7%. Input material: PBMCs. The receptors originated from a man aged 35-49 years in good health and CMV-seronegative.

CDR3 protein: CAAGGKLGNEQFF. DNA of the CDR3: TGTGCCGCAGGGGGCAAATTGGGGAATGAGCAGTTCTTC. This chain connects TRBV2 to TRBJ2-1; TRBD1 matches 8 bases. The trim removed 11 bases at V and 7 bases at J, leaving 10 bases unmatched. Per germline, CDR1 SNHLY and CDR2 FYNNEI. CDR3 length: 13 residues.

The V and J genes are TRBV5-8 and TRBJ1-5, with 8 bases that match TRBD1. Germline loops: CDR1 SGHTS, CDR2 YDEGEE. V was clipped by 4 bases and J by 5 bases; unmatched bases: 8. There are 15 residues in the CDR3. CDR3 sequence reads: CASSLIGQGDQPQHF. CDR3 bases: TGTGCCAGCAGCCTGATAGGACAGGGAGATCAGCCCCAGCATTTT.

This clone was counted only a few times. The chain combines TRBV7-6 with TRBJ1-1; D is ambiguous. Germline V gene data show CDR1 as SGHVS and CDR2 as FNYEAQ. Trimming took 2 bases from V and 3 from J, leaving 4 bases between them. There are 12 residues in the CDR3. Written as DNA, the CDR3 is TGTGCCAGCAGCTTATCGGACACTGAAGCTTTCTTT. This codes for CASSLSDTEAFF.

The genes are TRBV11-3 and TRBJ1-1; D unclear. CDR3 size: 13 residues. Between the trimmed V and J ends, which lost 3 bases and 1 base, there was a span of 6 bases. Germline CDR1 reads SGHNT; CDR2 reads YENEEA. The chain's CDR3 is CASSFGRNTEAFF. DNA for the CDR3: TGTGCCAGCAGCTTCGGTAGGAACACTGAAGCTTTCTTT.

V is TRBV5-1 and J is TRBJ2-2, with 8 bases matching TRBD2. CDR3 length: 17 residues. Losses at the gene ends were 2 bases for V and 1 base for J; bases not matched to a gene: 7. Germline V gene data show CDR1 as SGHRS and CDR2 as YFSETQ. This CDR3 reads CASSFGAAGGNTGELFF. CDR3 DNA: TGCGCCAGCAGCTTTGGTGCGGCGGGGGGGAACACCGGGGAGCTGTTTTTT.

This clone was detected only a few times. The genes are TRBV7-9 and TRBJ1-4; D gene uncertain. The CDR3 totals 15 residues. Germline V gene sequence: CDR1 SEHNR, CDR2 FQNEAQ (reference sequence). V lost 5 bases and J lost 1, with 11 bases in between. The DNA for the CDR3 is TGTGCCAGCAGCAGCACGGGTCAAACTAATGAAAAACTGTTTTTT. It specifies CASSSTGQTNEKLFF. Drawing the rest from reference TRBV7-9 and TRBJ1-4, the complete variable domain is DTGVSQNPRHKITKRGQNVTFRCDPISEHNRLYWYRQTLGQGPEFLTYFQNEAQLEKSRLLSDRFSAERPKGSFSTLEIQRTEQGDSAMYLCASSSTGQTNEKLFFGSGTQLSVL.

V usage is TRBV21-1 and J usage is TRBJ2-3; the table's D gene call, TRBD2, was not cross checked with the DNA. TRBV21-1 is noted as a pseudogene. The CDR3 contains 14 residues. The CDR3 loop reads CAHHDWPSTDTQYF. The CDR3 region has the DNA TGTGCCCACCACGACTGGCCTAGCACAGATACGCAGTATTTT.

This clone came up once. J is TRBJ2-5 and V is TRBV18, with D possibly matching TRBD1 (6 bases). Trimming removed 8 bases at V and 5 bases at J, with 15 bases between. The V gene's germline CDR1 is KGHSH and CDR2 LQKENI. This CDR3 is 13 amino acids long. CDR3 sequence (DNA): TGTGCCAGCGGGCAGGGGTTGGAGGAGACCCAGTACTTC. Translated: CASGQGLEETQYF.

The chain has TRBV6-1 and TRBJ1-6; 7 bases align to TRBD1. The CDR3 is 16 residues long. Per germline, CDR1 MNHNS and CDR2 SASEGT. Trimming took 4 bases from V and 0 from J; bases not matched to a gene: 3. The CDR3 here is CASSGDSSSYNSPLHF. CDR3 in DNA: TGTGCCAGCAGTGGGGACAGTAGCTCCTATAATTCACCCCTCCACTTT.

The chain has TRBV19 and TRBJ1-1, with D maybe TRBD1 (5 bases). Deletions cut 3 bases from V and 4 bases from J, with 12 bases between. Germline CDR1 and CDR2: LNHDA and SQIVND (reference sequence). This CDR3 region has 14 residues. This CDR3 is CASSMALGVTEAFF. CDR3 sequence (DNA): TGTGCCAGTAGTATGGCGTTAGGGGTCACTGAAGCTTTCTTT.

The chain links TRBV18 to TRBJ2-1; 8 bases align to TRBD2. There are 15 residues in the CDR3. Germline V gene lookup returns CDR1 KGHSH and CDR2 LQKENI. Trimming at V came to 3 bases and at J to 4 bases, leaving 5 bases not matched to a gene. Here the CDR3 reads CASSPTGGLYNEQFF. CDR3 nucleotides: TGTGCCAGCTCACCGACGGGGGGGCTTTACAATGAGCAGTTCTTC.

This rearrangement joins TRBV10-1 to TRBJ2-2; perhaps TRBD1 as D (6 bases). Per the germline V gene, CDR1 is WNHNN and CDR2 is SYGVQD (reference sequence). This CDR3 is 16 amino acids long. Trimming shortened V by 2 bases and J by 1 base, and 11 bases separated the two germline ends. DNA of the CDR3: TGCGCCAGCAGTGAGAACCGGGACAAGAACACCGGGGAGCTGTTTTTT. It is translated as CASSENRDKNTGELFF.

This chain joins TRBV6-5 and TRBJ2-7; D is unresolved. The CDR3 spans 16 residues. Looked up from germline, CDR1 is MNHEY and CDR2 is SVGAGI. V was clipped by 2 bases and J by 2 bases, with 16 bases between them. CDR3 region: CASSYPPPHSTYEQYF. CDR3 sequence (DNA): TGTGCCAGCAGTTACCCCCCACCCCACAGCACCTACGAGCAGTACTTC.

The rearrangement joins TRBV27 to TRBJ2-2, with a weak D call TRBD2 (6 bases). CDR3 size: 16 residues. Trimming removed 3 bases from V and 2 bases from J, with 13 bases in between. Germline V CDR1 and CDR2: MNHEY, SMNVEV (reference sequence). DNA of the CDR3: TGTGCCAGCAGTTTTGGGCGGGGAACTAACACCGGGGAGCTGTTTTTT. It translates to CASSFGRGTNTGELFF.